The present T cell receptor beta chain was sequenced within a study of tumor-infiltrating lymphocytes in primary liver carcinoma (dated by TCRdb to about 2017). For context, the study as a whole: Between late 2015 and March 2016, about five patients in China with histopathologically diagnosed primary liver carcinoma had surgical resection. Repertoires from technical replicates were highly reproducible, with mean shared-clone rates roughly 0.89 and correlation coefficients above 0.98. Tumors of the five patients were stage T1-T3 N0M0 with maximum diameters of about 4.2 to 10 cm. Of the five patients (three men and two women, aged 30 to 69 years), four had hepatocellular carcinoma and one had combined HCC and intrahepatic cholangiocarcinoma. Each sample produced roughly 3.5 to 7.13 million productive TCRbeta reads, and read depth showed no significant difference between tissue types. Across five regions of each liver tumor, along with adjacent normal tissue and blood, the study brought together TCRbeta repertoire sequencing, expression microarrays and whole-exome sequencing. A total of 35 or so specimens from 5 patients, comprising around 25 tumor regions, 5 adjacent noncancerous liver tissues and 5 peripheral blood samples, were covered by TCRbeta repertoire sequencing.

The germline V gene gives CDR1 as MNHEY and CDR2 as SVGAGI. Unmatched junction bases come to 13, with V trimmed by 10 bases and J by 11 bases. From the cysteine through the phenylalanine, the CDR3 covers 12 amino acids. The kept DNA is CDR3 alone, 36 bases in frame from the first base. Broad study findings and their caveats: With just 4 to 6 patients in the study, the authors point out that the findings should be validated in a larger study. Comparison of CD4+ and CD8+ T cell repertoires was precluded by the use of bulk unsorted samples. Because only the TCR beta chain was sequenced and unpaired alpha chains were not captured, true repertoire diversity is likely underestimated. Repertoire overlap was higher between tumor regions (mean about 36%) than tumor-adjacent (approximately 17%) or tumor-blood (roughly 14%) pairs, consistent with antigen-driven expansion. The top 250 clones made up a significantly larger repertoire fraction in tumors than in blood (p = 0.039).

TRIzol reagent was used to extract blood RNA from unsorted whole blood, while the DNeasy Blood & Tissue kit provided the germline DNA. At the time of sampling, the patients were treatment-naive and had chronic HBV infection. Approximately 3.8 milliliters of peripheral blood were collected into K2EDTA tubes before surgery. A constant-region primer and ProtoScript II reverse transcriptase were used to reverse-transcribe TCRbeta-specific cDNA from roughly 480 ng total RNA. Three nested multiplex PCR rounds, following a slightly modified ARM-PCR procedure, were used to build the TCRbeta libraries. The first two PCR rounds used multiplex TRBV1-TRBV30 forward primers with a Cbeta reverse primer, each for roughly 10 cycles. A final 25-cycle PCR with Deep VentR polymerase added sample barcodes and Illumina adapters. Before sequencing, amplicons of 200-500 bp were gel-purified using a QIAquick gel extraction kit. An Illumina HiSeq 2500 was used to sequence the TCRbeta amplicons, generating 250-bp paired-end reads. In the authors' own workflow: Reads were quality-trimmed with Trimmomatic v0.33, and paired reads were merged with FLASH v1.2.11 to recover full CDR3 sequences. V, D and J germline segments were assigned to the rearranged TCRbeta sequences using MiGEC v1.2.1b. Clonotype statistics and Shannon-Wiener diversity indices were computed with VDJtools v1.0.0. To reduce sampling bias, subsequent analyses other than the diversity analysis used only the 250 most abundant clonotypes in each sample. Starting from the raw public reads, TCRdb applied fastp trimming at Q25, assembled clones with MiXCR and retained in-frame beta chains. Each CDR3 protein gets just one entry, which takes the most common genes and DNA from the rows behind it. It is TCRdb's table, rather than the study itself, that gives the V and J calls and clone size. The sample includes just over 300,000 distinct CDR3 sequences, with around three fifths observed a single time. The ten largest clones represent 15% to 20% of the sample.

For this clonotype: The target of this receptor is not known. It may be a read error: a sequence one base away is much more abundant.

The sequence is built from TRBV6-5 and TRBJ1-1; 7 bases in the junction line up with TRBD1. The receptor comes from a woman aged 25 to 45 with primary liver carcinoma and hepatitis B virus infection. Sequencing was done on a sample of peripheral blood. The CDR3: CATVGQCVTAFF. The DNA is TGTGCCACCGTGGGACAGTGTGTAACGGCTTTCTTT.